A selection of T cell receptor beta chains follows, all from one sample in a study of OX40 agonist ivuxolimab in advanced cancers. Some clones are missing from TCRdb's copy, which holds only in-frame ones; the method was immunoSEQ multiplex PCR. The profile shows approximately 66,000 clones, roughly 86% of them singletons. Specimen: CD4+ or CD8+ T cells sorted from blood, collected in a trial of the OX40 agonist ivuxolimab. The source is an adult with an advanced solid tumor such as melanoma, head and neck, liver or kidney cancer. Each CDR3 is given with its conserved first and last residue. Fields, in order: D gene, V gene, J gene, clone size, CDR3 DNA, CDR3 protein. A D gene is named only where the DNA matches it firmly. The size field is filled for only some rows; it gives once, few, many or a size class.

D: -
V: TRBV7-8
J: TRBJ1-1
size: once
DNA: TGTGCCAGCAGCTTAGCGCGTGGGCAAGCTTTCTTT
CDR3: CASSLARGQAFF

D: -
V: TRBV5-1
J: TRBJ1-6
size: -
DNA: TGCGCCAGCAGCTTAGGGCAATATGGGACACTCAATTCACCCCTCCACTTT
CDR3: CASSLGQYGTLNSPLHF

D: -
V: TRBV7-6
J: TRBJ2-7
size: -
DNA: TGTGCCAGCAGCTTAGGAAGCAGGGACAACGAGCAGTACTTC
CDR3: CASSLGSRDNEQYF

D: TRBD1
V: TRBV18
J: TRBJ2-7
size: -
DNA: TGTGCCAGCTCCCGACCCGGGACAGGCTCCTACGAGCAGTACTTC
CDR3: CASSRPGTGSYEQYF

D: TRBD1
V: TRBV6-5
J: TRBJ2-2
size: -
DNA: TGTGCCAGCAGTCGGGACAGGGCCACCGGGGAGCTGTTTTTT
CDR3: CASSRDRATGELFF

D: -
V: TRBV5-1
J: TRBJ1-1
size: -
DNA: TGCGCCAGCAGCTTGGGCAGTCAGGGGCAAGCTTTCTTT
CDR3: CASSLGSQGQAFF

D: -
V: TRBV6-5
J: TRBJ2-6
size: -
DNA: TGTGCCACTAACTCGGGGTATGGGGCCAACGTCCTGACTTTC
CDR3: CATNSGYGANVLTF

D: -
V: TRBV18
J: TRBJ1-1
size: -
DNA: TGTGCCAGCTCAAAGGACCCGGACACTGAAGCTTTCTTT
CDR3: CASSKDPDTEAFF

D: -
V: TRBV4-1
J: TRBJ1-2
size: -
DNA: TGCGCCAGCAGCCAAGATCAAAGCTATGGCTACACCTTC
CDR3: CASSQDQSYGYTF

D: -
V: TRBV5-1
J: TRBJ2-2
size: -
DNA: TGCGCCAGCAGCCCACGGGGGACCAAAACGAACACCGGGGAGCTGTTTTTT
CDR3: CASSPRGTKTNTGELFF

D: TRBD2
V: TRBV28
J: TRBJ2-5
size: once
DNA: TGTGCCAGCAGGACTGATAGCGGGGGAGGTCAAGAGACCCAGTACTTC
CDR3: CASRTDSGGGQETQYF

D: -
V: TRBV27
J: TRBJ1-2
size: -
DNA: TGTGCCAGCAGCCTGCTGGGATTTTGGGGCTACACCTTC
CDR3: CASSLLGFWGYTF

D: -
V: TRBV19
J: TRBJ1-5
size: once
DNA: TGTGCCAGTAGTATCGTCCTCCATAGCAATCAGCCCCAGCATTTT
CDR3: CASSIVLHSNQPQHF

D: -
V: TRBV11-2
J: TRBJ2-7
size: -
DNA: TGTGCCAGCAGCGCGGGACCCTTCTCCTACGAGCAGTACTTC
CDR3: CASSAGPFSYEQYF

D: TRBD2
V: TRBV7-7
J: TRBJ2-3
size: -
DNA: TGTGCTAGCAGCTCTAGCGGGGGGGCCGGCGGGACGCAGTATTTT
CDR3: CASSSSGGAGGTQYF

D: -
V: TRBV20-1
J: TRBJ2-7
size: -
DNA: TGCAGTGCTAGAGATGGGCGAGAGCAGTACTTC
CDR3: CSARDGREQYF

D: -
V: TRBV30
J: TRBJ1-1
size: few
DNA: TGTGCCTGGAGGCCCATGAACACTGAAGCTTTCTTT
CDR3: CAWRPMNTEAFF

D: -
V: TRBV19
J: TRBJ2-7
size: -
DNA: TGTGCCAGTAGTGGGCTTTTTGGGCGAACCTACGAGCAGTACTTC
CDR3: CASSGLFGRTYEQYF

D: -
V: TRBV7-9
J: TRBJ2-6
size: -
DNA: TGTGCCAGCAGCTTAGGGTCCGGTTCTGGGGCCAACGTCCTGACTTTC
CDR3: CASSLGSGSGANVLTF

D: -
V: TRBV5-1
J: TRBJ2-3
size: -
DNA: TGCGCCAGCAGCCAGGAGGGACTCATCACAGATACGCAGTATTTT
CDR3: CASSQEGLITDTQYF

D: TRBD2
V: TRBV7-9
J: TRBJ2-5
size: -
DNA: TGTGCCAGCAGCTTAGGCGGGAGCCAAGAGACCCAGTACTTC
CDR3: CASSLGGSQETQYF

D: TRBD1
V: TRBV28
J: TRBJ1-2
size: -
DNA: TGTGCCACTCTACCGGGACAGGGGGCACATGGCTACACCTTC
CDR3: CATLPGQGAHGYTF

D: -
V: TRBV11-2
J: TRBJ2-7
size: -
DNA: TGTGCCAGCAGCCCCATTATTCGGGGTCGGGGGGCGACCTACGAGCAGTACTTC
CDR3: CASSPIIRGRGATYEQYF

D: -
V: TRBV7-3
J: TRBJ1-5
size: -
DNA: TGTGCCAGCAGCCTAAGTCACAATCAGCCCCAGCATTTT
CDR3: CASSLSHNQPQHF

D: -
V: TRBV19
J: TRBJ1-6
size: -
DNA: TGTGCCAGTAGTAGGTTCCAGGATTCACCCCTCCACTTT
CDR3: CASSRFQDSPLHF

D: -
V: TRBV7-9
J: TRBJ2-3
size: -
DNA: TGTGCCAGCAGCTCCACAGGGAGGACAGATACGCAGTATTTT
CDR3: CASSSTGRTDTQYF

D: -
V: TRBV20-1
J: TRBJ2-3
size: -
DNA: TGCAGTGCTAAGGACACCTATACGCAGTATTTT
CDR3: CSAKDTYTQYF

D: -
V: TRBV10-2
J: TRBJ2-7
size: -
DNA: TGCGCCAGCAGTGACTCCTACGAGCAGTACTTC
CDR3: CASSDSYEQYF

D: TRBD2
V: TRBV9
J: TRBJ2-1
size: -
DNA: TGTGCCAGCAGCTCACGGACTAGCGGCTCCTACAATGAGCAGTTCTTC
CDR3: CASSSRTSGSYNEQFF

D: -
V: TRBV6-1
J: TRBJ1-4
size: -
DNA: TGTGCCAGCAGTGAACGTCGGGGGAGAGATGAAAAACTGTTTTTT
CDR3: CASSERRGRDEKLFF

D: -
V: TRBV7-2
J: TRBJ1-6
size: -
DNA: TGTGCCAGCAGCCTAGAGACAGGATATAATTCACCCCTCCACTTT
CDR3: CASSLETGYNSPLHF

D: TRBD1
V: TRBV4-1
J: TRBJ2-6
size: -
DNA: TGCGCCAGCAGCCCCTCCGGGACAGGGGTCTCTGGGGCCAACGTCCTGACTTTC
CDR3: CASSPSGTGVSGANVLTF

D: TRBD1
V: TRBV5-1
J: TRBJ1-6
size: -
DNA: TGCGCCAGCAGCTTGAGGGACAGGGACACCAATTCACCCCTCCACTTT
CDR3: CASSLRDRDTNSPLHF

D: -
V: TRBV5-1
J: TRBJ1-1
size: -
DNA: TGCGCCAGCAGCTTGGTGGTGAAGGCTGAAGCTTTCTTT
CDR3: CASSLVVKAEAFF

D: -
V: TRBV19
J: TRBJ1-2
size: -
DNA: TGTGCCAGTAGTAACCGGGCGGGGGGCTATGGCTACACCTTC
CDR3: CASSNRAGGYGYTF

D: -
V: TRBV2
J: TRBJ1-5
size: -
DNA: TGTGCCAGCAGTGGACCGATGGTGTATCAGCCCCAGCATTTT
CDR3: CASSGPMVYQPQHF

D: TRBD1
V: TRBV5-1
J: TRBJ2-4
size: once
DNA: TGCGCCAGCAGCCAAGGGACAGGGGGTGGGAGCATTCAGTACTTC
CDR3: CASSQGTGGGSIQYF

D: -
V: TRBV4-1
J: TRBJ2-4
size: -
DNA: TGCGCCAGCAGTCCACAGGTGCGGGACATTCAGTACTTC
CDR3: CASSPQVRDIQYF

D: -
V: TRBV9
J: TRBJ2-2
size: -
DNA: TGTGCCAGCAGCCCACAGTGGTCCGGGGAGCTGTTTTTT
CDR3: CASSPQWSGELFF

D: TRBD1
V: TRBV9
J: TRBJ1-6
size: few
DNA: TGTGCCAGCAGCTTCACGGACAGGGGTAATTCACCCCTCCACTTT
CDR3: CASSFTDRGNSPLHF

D: -
V: TRBV5-4
J: TRBJ1-3
size: once
DNA: TGTGCCAGCAGCCCGCCAGGGCGCGGAAACACCATATATTTT
CDR3: CASSPPGRGNTIYF

D: -
V: TRBV5-1
J: TRBJ2-7
size: once
DNA: TGCGCCAGCAGCTTGCTTCCGGGACAAGCCTACGAGCAGTACTTC
CDR3: CASSLLPGQAYEQYF

D: -
V: TRBV2
J: TRBJ2-2
size: -
DNA: TGTGCCAGCAGTGCATGGCAGGTCGGGGAGCTGTTTTTT
CDR3: CASSAWQVGELFF

D: -
V: TRBV5-1
J: TRBJ2-7
size: -
DNA: TGCGCCAGCAGCTTGGCGGCAGGGAAAGGTTACGAGCAGTACTTC
CDR3: CASSLAAGKGYEQYF

D: -
V: TRBV19
J: TRBJ2-5
size: few
DNA: TGTGCCAGTAGTCAGGGGCCTCGGGAGACCCAGTACTTC
CDR3: CASSQGPRETQYF

D: TRBD1
V: TRBV7-9
J: TRBJ1-1
size: -
DNA: TGTGCCAGCAGCCGACAGGGCTTGGGCACTGAAGCTTTCTTT
CDR3: CASSRQGLGTEAFF

D: -
V: TRBV18
J: TRBJ2-1
size: -
DNA: TGTGCCAGCTCACCACGCGCAGTCTCCTACAATGAGCAGTTCTTC
CDR3: CASSPRAVSYNEQFF

D: -
V: TRBV7-2
J: TRBJ1-5
size: -
DNA: TGTGCCAGCAGCTTAGGAACCGGGACTCGCAATAATCAGCCCCAGCATTTT
CDR3: CASSLGTGTRNNQPQHF

D: -
V: TRBV29-1
J: TRBJ1-2
size: few
DNA: TGCAGCGTAACAGGGAGTCAGTATGGCTACACCTTC
CDR3: CSVTGSQYGYTF

D: -
V: TRBV5-8
J: TRBJ2-5
size: few
DNA: TGTGCCAGCAGCTTGGCCGGTCGACGGCAAGAGACCCAGTACTTC
CDR3: CASSLAGRRQETQYF

D: -
V: TRBV6-5
J: TRBJ1-2
size: -
DNA: TGTGCCAGCAGTTCCCCGGGAGGTCTAGGCTATGGCTACACCTTC
CDR3: CASSSPGGLGYGYTF

D: -
V: TRBV7-3
J: TRBJ1-1
size: -
DNA: TGTGCCAGCAGTTCGAGTGTGAACACTGAAGCTTTCTTT
CDR3: CASSSSVNTEAFF

D: -
V: TRBV5-4
J: TRBJ1-4
size: -
DNA: TGTGCCAGCAGCCCCAGAGGAGGGGCAACTAATGAAAAACTGTTTTTT
CDR3: CASSPRGGATNEKLFF